This is a list of T cell receptor beta chains from one sample in a study of cytomegalovirus exposure and HLA in healthy donors. Assay used: immunoSEQ multiplex PCR; TCRdb lists only in-frame clones, some missing. The table records approximately 76,000 clones, 94% of them present only once. Sequencing was performed on PBMCs. The receptor set was obtained from a woman between 18 and 30 years old in good health and CMV-seronegative. Each CDR3 is given with its conserved first and last residue. D genes are given only for firm matches. Clone sizes are given selectively: once, few, many, or a class where the clone is expanded.

j_gene: TRBJ2-1
d_gene: .
v_gene: TRBV12-5
abundance: .
CDR3nt: TGTGCTAGTGTACCCCTCGCGGGTAGGAATGAGCAGTTCTTC
CDR3aa: CASVPLAGRNEQFF

j_gene: TRBJ2-5
d_gene: .
v_gene: TRBV12-5
abundance: .
CDR3nt: TGTGCTAGTGGTTTGGAGCCAGCGAAGACCCAGTACTTC
CDR3aa: CASGLEPAKTQYF

j_gene: TRBJ2-2
d_gene: TRBD1
v_gene: TRBV6-5
abundance: .
CDR3nt: TGTGCCAGCAGTCGACAGGGGAAAGCCGGGGAGCTGTTTTTT
CDR3aa: CASSRQGKAGELFF

j_gene: TRBJ2-3
d_gene: .
v_gene: TRBV29-1
abundance: .
CDR3nt: TGCAGCGCCAAAAGGGCGCGGGTAGACACAGATACGCAGTATTTT
CDR3aa: CSAKRARVDTDTQYF

j_gene: TRBJ2-3
d_gene: TRBD2
v_gene: TRBV2
abundance: .
CDR3nt: TGTGCCAGCAGGCCTAGCGGACACACAGATACGCAGTATTTT
CDR3aa: CASRPSGHTDTQYF

j_gene: TRBJ2-7
d_gene: TRBD2
v_gene: TRBV5-1
abundance: .
CDR3nt: TGCGCCAGCAGCTTGGTTACTAGCGGGAGCTACGAGCAGTACTTC
CDR3aa: CASSLVTSGSYEQYF

j_gene: TRBJ2-7
d_gene: .
v_gene: TRBV19
abundance: once
CDR3nt: TGTGCCAGTTCGTCCGCGCCCTACGAGCAGTACTTC
CDR3aa: CASSSAPYEQYF

j_gene: TRBJ2-5
d_gene: .
v_gene: TRBV7-6
abundance: .
CDR3nt: TGTGCCAGCAGCCCTCTGTTATCCCAAGAGACCCAGTACTTC
CDR3aa: CASSPLLSQETQYF

j_gene: TRBJ1-5
d_gene: TRBD1
v_gene: TRBV10-2
abundance: .
CDR3nt: TGCGCCAGCCAAACACAGGGGAGTCAGCCCCAGCATTTT
CDR3aa: CASQTQGSQPQHF

j_gene: TRBJ2-5
d_gene: TRBD2
v_gene: TRBV18
abundance: .
CDR3nt: TGTGCCAGCTCACCACCGGGACTAGACCAAGAGACCCAGTACTTC
CDR3aa: CASSPPGLDQETQYF

j_gene: TRBJ2-3
d_gene: .
v_gene: TRBV7-9
abundance: .
CDR3nt: TGTGCCAGCAGTCAACAGGAACGCACAGATACGCAGTATTTT
CDR3aa: CASSQQERTDTQYF

j_gene: TRBJ2-7
d_gene: TRBD2
v_gene: TRBV5-4
abundance: .
CDR3nt: TGTGCCAGCAGCTTGGTCGCTAGCGGCTCCTACGAGCAGTACTTC
CDR3aa: CASSLVASGSYEQYF

j_gene: TRBJ2-1
d_gene: TRBD2
v_gene: TRBV18
abundance: .
CDR3nt: TGTGCCAGCTCACTGGGGACTAGCGGGAGTATGGATTCGGGTGAGCAGTTCTTC
CDR3aa: CASSLGTSGSMDSGEQFF

j_gene: TRBJ2-5
d_gene: .
v_gene: TRBV6-6
abundance: .
CDR3nt: TGTGCCAGCAGCCGCCAAGAGACCCAGTACTTC
CDR3aa: CASSRQETQYF

j_gene: TRBJ1-1
d_gene: .
v_gene: TRBV5-1
abundance: once
CDR3nt: TGCGCCAGCAGCCACGGGAGGGGGGACACTGAAGCTTTCTTT
CDR3aa: CASSHGRGDTEAFF

j_gene: TRBJ2-2
d_gene: TRBD2
v_gene: TRBV7-8
abundance: .
CDR3nt: TGTGCCAGCAGCTTAGAGGCTAGCGGGATTACCGGGGAGCTGTTTTTT
CDR3aa: CASSLEASGITGELFF

j_gene: TRBJ2-3
d_gene: TRBD1
v_gene: TRBV2
abundance: .
CDR3nt: TGTGCCAGCAGTAGAGCGGCAGGGGGCAGCACAGATACGCAGTATTTT
CDR3aa: CASSRAAGGSTDTQYF

j_gene: TRBJ2-2
d_gene: TRBD1
v_gene: TRBV5-1
abundance: .
CDR3nt: TGCGCCAGCAGCCCTGGACAGGGGCGCACCGGGGAGCTGTTTTTT
CDR3aa: CASSPGQGRTGELFF

j_gene: TRBJ2-5
d_gene: TRBD1
v_gene: TRBV6-1
abundance: .
CDR3nt: TGTGCCAGCAGTGAACGTGGAGGTCAGGGGGCAGAGACCCAGTACTTC
CDR3aa: CASSERGGQGAETQYF

j_gene: TRBJ1-2
d_gene: .
v_gene: TRBV5-4
abundance: .
CDR3nt: TGTGCCAGCAGCTTTGGACAGTCTAACTATGGCTACACCTTC
CDR3aa: CASSFGQSNYGYTF

j_gene: TRBJ1-2
d_gene: .
v_gene: TRBV4-2
abundance: .
CDR3nt: TGTGCCAGCAGCCAAGATATTCGGGATGGCTACACCTTC
CDR3aa: CASSQDIRDGYTF

j_gene: TRBJ1-1
d_gene: .
v_gene: TRBV7-6
abundance: .
CDR3nt: TGTGCCAGCAGCTTAGGCGGCAGGAACACTGAAGCTTTCTTT
CDR3aa: CASSLGGRNTEAFF

j_gene: TRBJ2-2
d_gene: TRBD1
v_gene: TRBV7-9
abundance: .
CDR3nt: TGTGCCAGCAACATCCCGGGACAGGGGTCCACCGGGGAGCTGTTTTTT
CDR3aa: CASNIPGQGSTGELFF

j_gene: TRBJ1-2
d_gene: .
v_gene: TRBV7-9
abundance: .
CDR3nt: TGTGCCAGCAGCTTAGAAGGAGTTCGTAACTATGGCTACACCTTC
CDR3aa: CASSLEGVRNYGYTF

j_gene: TRBJ2-3
d_gene: TRBD1
v_gene: TRBV6-6
abundance: .
CDR3nt: TGTGCCAGCAGTAGACAGGGGGCGCTTAGCACAGATACGCAGTATTTT
CDR3aa: CASSRQGALSTDTQYF